The 31 T cell receptor beta chains reported below all come from one sample, sequenced in a study of blood T cell repertoires in COVID-19. Assay: immunoSEQ multiplex PCR; the TCRdb copy retains only in-frame clones and omits some. The table lists some 350,000 clones, approximately 86% of them singletons. The sample taken for sequencing was peripheral blood. The source is a human donor in a cohort sampled during active COVID-19.

The chain carries TRBV5-4 and TRBJ1-2; 7 nucleotides agree with TRBD1. Germline V CDR1 and CDR2: SGHNT, YYREEE (reference sequence). The CDR3 is 16 amino acids. V was pared by 4 bases and J by 7 bases, with 16 bases of the junction left unmatched. The CDR3 loop reads CASSPRQGFGESGYTF. The DNA for the CDR3 is TGTGCCAGCAGCCCACGACAGGGTTTTGGTGAATCTGGCTACACCTTC.

This clone was seen more than once but under ten times. The V gene is TRBV4-2, the J gene TRBJ1-2, with D perhaps TRBD1 (6 bases). V lost 2 bases and J lost 2, with 18 bases in between. Germline lookup yields CDR1 LGHNA and CDR2 YNFKEQ. The CDR3 loop spans 17 amino acids. The CDR3 DNA reads as TGTGCCAGCAGCCAACTCTTGGGGGACACCCTAAACTATGGCTACACCTTC. It is translated as CASSQLLGDTLNYGYTF.

This chain links TRBV5-1 with TRBJ1-2, with D unclear. The CDR3 is 15 residues long. Trimming shortened V by 4 bases and J by 6 bases, and 19 bases separated the two germline ends. In germline, CDR1 is SGHRS, CDR2 YFSETQ. The CDR3 DNA sequence: TGCGCCAGCAGCCCACTTCGACTGGCTCCCGATGGCTACACCTTC. Translating it yields CASSPLRLAPDGYTF.

The chain is built from TRBV19 and TRBJ2-7, with TRBD2 identical over 10 bases. The CDR3 totals 15 residues. Trimming removed 4 bases from V and 5 bases from J; junction bases left unmatched: 8. Germline lookup yields CDR1 LNHDA and CDR2 SQIVND (reference sequence). CDR3: CASSNPSGTSDEQYF. In DNA, the CDR3 is TGTGCCAGTAGTAACCCGTCCGGGACTAGCGACGAGCAGTACTTC.

This clone has a single count. V usage is TRBV7-3 and J usage is TRBJ2-3, with a possible D match to TRBD2 (6 bases). The V end was cut by 5 bases, the J end by 6 bases, with 18 bases between. Germline loops: CDR1 SGHTA, CDR2 FQGTGA. This CDR3 region has 15 residues. CDR3 protein: CASSPGDPGADTQYF. DNA of the CDR3: TGTGCCAGCAGCCCGGGGGACCCCGGGGCGGATACGCAGTATTTT.

This sequence joins TRBV30 and TRBJ1-5; D is possibly TRBD1 (6 bases). V was clipped by 4 bases and J by 5 bases, with 12 bases between them. CDR3 size: 13 residues. Germline-derived CDR1 and CDR2 are GTSNPN and SVGIG (reference sequence). The CDR3 sequence is CAWTDSLDQPQHF. Written as DNA, the CDR3 is TGTGCCTGGACGGACAGCCTTGATCAGCCCCAGCATTTT.

V gene TRBV19 combines with J gene TRBJ1-1; D gene uncertain. The ends were cut back, 3 bases at V and 5 bases at J, with 13 bases in the middle. This CDR3 contains 14 residues. CDR1 and CDR2 from the germline V gene are LNHDA and SQIVND (reference sequence). CDR3 protein: CASSIGVYRTEAFF. The CDR3 DNA reads as TGTGCCAGTAGTATCGGCGTGTACAGAACTGAAGCTTTCTTT.

The rearrangement joins TRBV6-1 to TRBJ2-1; 9 bases fit TRBD2. This CDR3 is built from 16 residues. V trimming: 2 bases; J trimming: 9 bases; junction bases outside the gene matches: 11. Per the germline V gene, CDR1 is MNHNS and CDR2 is SASEGT. This chain's CDR3 is CASSERGGRASGEQFF. CDR3 bases: TGTGCCAGCAGTGAAAGGGGCGGGAGGGCCAGTGGTGAGCAGTTCTTC.

V gene TRBV7-2 combines with J gene TRBJ1-2; unclear D gene. In germline, CDR1 is SGHTA, CDR2 FQGNSA. This CDR3 has 15 amino acids. V shed 1 base and J shed 2 bases, with 11 bases lying between them. The CDR3: CASSLDPGSNYGYTF. Written as DNA, the CDR3 is TGTGCCAGCAGCTTAGATCCGGGGTCGAACTATGGCTACACCTTC.

In its sample, this clone was seen once. V is TRBV11-2 and J is TRBJ2-1; 10 nucleotides line up with TRBD2. The germline CDR1 and CDR2 sequences are SGHAT and FQNNGV. After removal of 4 bases from V and 11 bases from J, the junction contained 14 bases not matched to a gene. The CDR3 is 16 residues long. CDR3 residues: CASSSLQGLAHMKQFF. In DNA form, the CDR3 reads TGTGCCAGCAGCTCTCTACAGGGACTAGCGCACATGAAGCAGTTCTTC.

The chain carries TRBV28 and TRBJ1-1, with a tentative D call TRBD1 (6 bases). Trimming took 3 bases from V and 5 from J, leaving 13 bases between them. The CDR3 extends over 14 amino acids. Per germline, CDR1 MDHEN and CDR2 SYDVKM. Written as DNA, the CDR3 is TGTGCCAGCAGTTTTTCAGGGGTTGAGACTGAAGCTTTCTTT. Translated: CASSFSGVETEAFF.

The chain combines TRBV6-6 with TRBJ2-7, with TRBD2 identical over 8 bases. The CDR3 loop spans 18 amino acids. V was clipped by 5 bases and J by 5 bases; unmatched bases: 20. The germline V gene has CDR1 MNHNY and CDR2 SVGAGI (reference sequence). The CDR3 protein is CASSRPQGSGSTRNEQYF. The CDR3 nucleotides read TGTGCCAGCAGTCGCCCCCAGGGAAGCGGGAGTACTCGGAACGAGCAGTACTTC.

This chain joins TRBV27 and TRBJ2-2; possible D gene TRBD1, 5 bases. V was shortened by 6 bases and J by 7 bases, with 12 bases between the two germline ends. CDR1 is MNHEY and CDR2 is SMNVEV in the germline V gene (reference sequence). CDR3 size: 13 residues. The CDR3 loop reads CASSITDSGELFF. CDR3 nucleotides: TGTGCCAGCAGCATCACCGACAGCGGGGAGCTGTTTTTT.

V is TRBV19 and J is TRBJ2-2, with 7 bases aligning to TRBD1. The V gene end was trimmed by 7 bases and the J gene end by 0 bases; junction bases not matched to a gene: 2. Germline V gives CDR1 LNHDA, CDR2 SQIVND (reference sequence). The CDR3 covers 14 residues. The CDR3 DNA reads as TGTGCCAGTAAGGGGACAGCGAACACCGGGGAGCTGTTTTTT. Translated: CASKGTANTGELFF.

The chain has TRBV29-1 and TRBJ2-3, with TRBD2 matching 10 bases. The V segment lost 6 bases and the J segment 5 bases; nucleotides outside the gene matches: 5. Germline V lookup: CDR1 SQVTM, CDR2 ANQGSEA. The CDR3 has 13 amino acids. This CDR3 is CSVVAGGGDTQYF. In DNA form, the CDR3 reads TGCAGCGTGGTAGCGGGAGGTGGAGATACGCAGTATTTT.

The chain combines TRBV19 with TRBJ2-1, with 8 bases matching TRBD2. Unmatched junction bases numbered 17, after V lost 7 bases and J lost 6 bases. Germline CDR1 is LNHDA and CDR2 is SQIVND (reference sequence). The CDR3 is made up of 17 amino acids. The CDR3 DNA reads as TGTGCCAGTACCCACCGTCGGCCGGGACTAGTGTCCAATGAGCAGTTCTTC. Its protein is CASTHRRPGLVSNEQFF.

This sequence joins TRBV11-2 and TRBJ2-1; TRBD2 agrees at 8 bases. V was pared by 0 bases and J by 7 bases, with 5 bases of the junction left unmatched. Germline CDR1 is SGHAT and CDR2 is FQNNGV. The CDR3 has 15 residues. CDR3 region: CASSLEASGYNEQFF. CDR3 nucleotides: TGTGCCAGCAGCTTAGAGGCTAGCGGGTATAATGAGCAGTTCTTC. Combining the CDR3 with reference TRBV11-2 and TRBJ2-1 gives the whole variable domain EAGVAQSPRYKIIEKRQSVAFWCNPISGHATLYWYQQILGQGPKLLIQFQNNGVVDDSQLPKDRFSAERLKGVDSTLKIQPAKLEDSAVYLCASSLEASGYNEQFFGPGTRLTVL.

This chain joins TRBV18 and TRBJ2-6; D unclear. This CDR3 is 16 amino acids long. The germline V gene encodes CDR1 KGHSH and CDR2 LQKENI. The V and J ends lost 3 bases and 1 base respectively, with 10 bases between them. The CDR3 sequence is CASSPNEVSGANVLTF. CDR3 nucleotide sequence: TGTGCCAGCTCACCGAACGAGGTATCTGGGGCCAACGTCCTGACTTTC.

This clone was observed a single time. The V gene is TRBV5-1, the J gene TRBJ2-2; 9 bases are shared with TRBD1. The trim removed 7 bases at V and 1 base at J, leaving 8 bases unmatched. Germline V CDR1 and CDR2: SGHRS, YFSETQ. The CDR3 covers 16 residues. CDR3 DNA sequence: TGCGCCAGCCACTGGGGGGGACAGGGGAACACCGGGGAGCTGTTTTTT. Translating gives CASHWGGQGNTGELFF.

The chain carries TRBV10-1 and TRBJ2-1, with 8 bases that match TRBD1. Germline trimming cut 0 bases from V and 4 bases from J; bases unmatched to any gene: 5. The CDR3 extends over 16 amino acids. CDR1 WNHNN and CDR2 SYGVQD come from the germline V gene (reference sequence). The CDR3 DNA sequence: TGCGCCAGCAGTGAGTCGAGACAGGGGTTATACAATGAGCAGTTCTTC. Translated, it gives CASSESRQGLYNEQFF.

The V call is TRBV7-8, the J call TRBJ2-3, with D maybe TRBD1 (6 bases). V was trimmed by 1 base and J by 2 bases, leaving 13 bases between them. This CDR3 spans 16 amino acids. The V gene's germline CDR1 is SGHVS and CDR2 FQNEAQ. The CDR3 DNA reads TGTGCCAGCAGCTTAGTCACAGGGTGGGACACAGATACGCAGTATTTT. Its translation: CASSLVTGWDTDTQYF.

The chain links TRBV6-2 or TRBV6-3 to TRBJ2-4; 9 bases fit TRBD1. Germline loops: CDR1 MNHEY, CDR2 SVGEGT. The CDR3 runs to 16 residues. Trimming took 2 bases from V and 3 from J; bases not matched to a gene: 5. CDR3 bases: TGTGCCAGCAGTTACGGGACAGGGAGGGACAAAAACATTCAGTACTTC. It codes for CASSYGTGRDKNIQYF.

V gene TRBV6-5 combines with J gene TRBJ1-2, with no clear D. CDR3 length equals 13 residues. The V end lost 6 bases, the J end lost 5 bases, and 13 bases lay between the germline ends. Germline V lookup: CDR1 MNHEY, CDR2 SVGAGI. The CDR3 protein is CASRPLTDYGYTF. CDR3 DNA: TGTGCCAGCAGGCCCCTAACCGATTATGGCTACACCTTC.

The chain carries TRBV5-1 and TRBJ2-5, with 10 nucleotides matching TRBD2. In germline, CDR1 is SGHRS, CDR2 YFSETQ. The CDR3 runs 16 residues. V gave up 2 bases and J gave up 2 bases; unmatched junction bases: 6. DNA of the CDR3: TGCGCCAGCAGCTTCTCGGGGACTAGCGATCAAGAGACCCAGTACTTC. Protein sequence: CASSFSGTSDQETQYF.

The CDR3 DNA sequence: TGTGCCAGTAGTTCCGTTCCCGCAGGCGGCTACACCTTC. Its translation: CASSSVPAGGYTF. V is TRBV19 and J is TRBJ1-2; D call uncertain. CDR3 length equals 13 residues. Trimming pared 5 bases from V and 8 bases from J, leaving 15 bases between. Germline V gives CDR1 LNHDA, CDR2 SQIVND (reference sequence).

The rearrangement links TRBV12-3 or TRBV12-4 to TRBJ2-3; D gene uncertain. The CDR3 has 11 residues. With 7 bases removed from V and 6 bases from J, the gap between germline ends came to 8 bases. CDR3 coding DNA: TGTGCCAGCACCCTGTTGGATACGCAGTATTTT. It is translated as CASTLLDTQYF.

This chain joins TRBV9 and TRBJ2-5, with unresolved D. Germline CDR1 SGDLS, CDR2 YYNGEE. This CDR3 has 14 amino acids. Trimming shortened V by 4 bases and J by 4 bases, and 14 bases separated the two germline ends. The CDR3 nucleotides are TGTGCCAGCAGCCCCTTTCTCCCCCCAGAGACCCAGTACTTC. It codes for CASSPFLPPETQYF.

The chain combines TRBV15 with TRBJ1-3; D call uncertain. The CDR3 consists of 14 residues. Germline V CDR1 and CDR2: LNHNV, YYDKDF (reference sequence). The ends were cut back, 3 bases at V and 0 bases at J, with 6 bases in the middle. The CDR3 loop is CATSSFYSGNTIYF. DNA of the CDR3: TGTGCCACCAGCAGTTTCTACTCTGGAAACACCATATATTTT. Variable domain in full (rest from reference TRBV15 and TRBJ1-3): DAMVIQNPRYQVTQFGKPVTLSCSQTLNHNVMYWYQQKSSQAPKLLFHYYDKDFNNEADTPDNFQSRRPNTSFCFLDIRSPGLGDTAMYLCATSSFYSGNTIYFGEGSWLTVV.

The chain employs TRBV2 and TRBJ2-1; 10 positions agree with TRBD1. With 2 bases clipped from V and 11 bases from J, the junction kept 9 bases outside the gene matches. CDR3 size: 15 residues. CDR1 SNHLY and CDR2 FYNNEI come from the germline V gene. CDR3 region: CASSEHRTGGRQQFF. The CDR3 nucleotides are TGTGCCAGCAGTGAACATCGGACAGGGGGAAGGCAGCAGTTCTTC.

This chain connects TRBV9 to TRBJ2-2; 7 positions match TRBD2. Trimming cost V 1 base and J 2 bases; bases outside gene matches: 8. From germline, CDR1 is SGDLS and CDR2 YYNGEE. CDR3 size: 17 residues. The CDR3 bases are TGTGCCAGCAGCGTACAGGCTAGCGGCCTTAACACCGGGGAGCTGTTTTTT. Amino acid sequence: CASSVQASGLNTGELFF.

The chain uses TRBV5-1 and TRBJ1-2, with 7 bases aligning to TRBD1. This CDR3 is 16 amino acids long. Trimming at V came to 4 bases and at J to 8 bases, leaving 17 bases not matched to a gene. Germline CDR1 SGHRS, CDR2 YFSETQ. CDR3 loop: CASSLREGGGLGGYTF. The CDR3, as DNA: TGCGCCAGCAGCCTCAGAGAAGGGGGCGGGTTAGGAGGCTACACCTTC. The variable domain in full, with the rest retrieved from reference TRBV5-1 and TRBJ1-2, is KAGVTQTPRYLIKTRGQQVTLSCSPISGHRSVSWYQQTPGQGLQFLFEYFSETQRNKGNFPGRFSGRQFSNSRSEMNVSTLELGDSALYLCASSLREGGGLGGYTFGSGTRLTVV.